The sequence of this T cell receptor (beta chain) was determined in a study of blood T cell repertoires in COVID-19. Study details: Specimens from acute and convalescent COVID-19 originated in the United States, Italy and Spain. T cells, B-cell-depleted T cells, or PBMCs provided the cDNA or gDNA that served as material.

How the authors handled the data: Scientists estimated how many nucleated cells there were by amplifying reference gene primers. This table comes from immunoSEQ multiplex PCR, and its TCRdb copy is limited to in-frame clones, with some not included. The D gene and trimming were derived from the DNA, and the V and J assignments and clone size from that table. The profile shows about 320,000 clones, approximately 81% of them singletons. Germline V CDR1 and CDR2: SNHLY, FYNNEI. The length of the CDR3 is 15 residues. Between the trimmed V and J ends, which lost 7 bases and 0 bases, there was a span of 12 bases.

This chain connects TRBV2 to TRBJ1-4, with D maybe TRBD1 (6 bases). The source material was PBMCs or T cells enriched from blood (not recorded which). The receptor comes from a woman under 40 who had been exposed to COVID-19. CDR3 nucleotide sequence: TGTGCCAGCACCATGGGACACCCAACTAATGAAAAACTGTTTTTT. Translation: CASTMGHPTNEKLFF.